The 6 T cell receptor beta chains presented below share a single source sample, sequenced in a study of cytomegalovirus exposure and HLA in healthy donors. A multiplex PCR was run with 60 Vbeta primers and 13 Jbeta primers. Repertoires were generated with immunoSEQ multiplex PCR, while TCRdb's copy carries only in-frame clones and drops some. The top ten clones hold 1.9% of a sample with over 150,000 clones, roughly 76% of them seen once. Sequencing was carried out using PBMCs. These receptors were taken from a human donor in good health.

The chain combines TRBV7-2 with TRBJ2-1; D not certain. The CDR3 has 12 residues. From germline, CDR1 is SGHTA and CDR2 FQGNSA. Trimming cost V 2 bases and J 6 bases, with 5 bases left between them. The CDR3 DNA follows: TGTGCCAGCAGCTTATTATTCAATGAGCAGTTCTTC. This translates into CASSLLFNEQFF. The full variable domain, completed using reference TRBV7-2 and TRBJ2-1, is GAGVSQSPSNKVTEKGKDVELRCDPISGHTALYWYRQSLGQGLEFLIYFQGNSAPDKSGLPSDRFSAERTGGSVSTLTIQRTQQEDSAVYLCASSLLFNEQFFGPGTRLTVL.

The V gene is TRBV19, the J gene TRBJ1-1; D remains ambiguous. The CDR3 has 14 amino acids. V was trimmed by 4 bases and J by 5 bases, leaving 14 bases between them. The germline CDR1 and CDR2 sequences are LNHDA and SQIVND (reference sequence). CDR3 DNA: TGTGCCAGTAGTAGGGTCGGAGCAAGTACTGAAGCTTTCTTT. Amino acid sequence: CASSRVGASTEAFF. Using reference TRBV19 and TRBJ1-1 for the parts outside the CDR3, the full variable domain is DGGITQSPKYLFRKEGQNVTLSCEQNLNHDAMYWYRQDPGQGLRLIYYSQIVNDFQKGDIAEGYSVSREKKESFPLTVTSAQKNPTAFYLCASSRVGASTEAFFGQGTRLTVV.

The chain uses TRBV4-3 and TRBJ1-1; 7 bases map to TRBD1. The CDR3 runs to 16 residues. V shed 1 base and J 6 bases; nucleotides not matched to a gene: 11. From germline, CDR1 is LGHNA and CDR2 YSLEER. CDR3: CASSQVKGAQRAEAFF. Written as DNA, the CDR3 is TGCGCCAGCAGCCAAGTTAAGGGGGCCCAAAGGGCTGAAGCTTTCTTT.

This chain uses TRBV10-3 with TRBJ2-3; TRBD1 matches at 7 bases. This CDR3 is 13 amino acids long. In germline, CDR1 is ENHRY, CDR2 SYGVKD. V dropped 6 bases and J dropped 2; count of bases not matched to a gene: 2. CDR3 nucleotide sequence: TGTGCCATCAGGGGGACAGCCACAGATACGCAGTATTTT. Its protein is CAIRGTATDTQYF.

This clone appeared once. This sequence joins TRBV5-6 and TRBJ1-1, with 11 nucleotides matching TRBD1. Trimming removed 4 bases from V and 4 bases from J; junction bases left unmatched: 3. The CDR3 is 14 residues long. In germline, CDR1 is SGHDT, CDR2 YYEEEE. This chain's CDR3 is CASSPGTGGTEAFF. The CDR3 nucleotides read TGTGCCAGCAGCCCTGGGACAGGGGGCACTGAAGCTTTCTTT.

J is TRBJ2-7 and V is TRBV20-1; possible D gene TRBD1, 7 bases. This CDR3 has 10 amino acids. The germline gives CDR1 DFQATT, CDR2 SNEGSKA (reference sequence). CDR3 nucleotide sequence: TGCAGTGCTCTGGGGCCAGGGGGGTATGTC. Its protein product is CSALGPGGYV.